This TCR beta chain was identified in a study of tumor-infiltrating lymphocytes in primary liver carcinoma. From 450 to 600 ng total RNA, TCR beta cDNA was generated with a primer in the constant region. Sequencing libraries for TCR beta derived from three nested multiplex PCR rounds that used slightly modified ARM-PCR. With TRBV1-TRBV30 forward primers and a C-beta reverse primer, the first two PCR rounds were run for approximately 10 cycles each. TCRdb called the multiplex PCR reads again in MiXCR, with one record for every CDR3 protein. The sample contains about 92,000 distinct CDR3 sequences, just under 70% of which appear only once. Per the germline V gene, CDR1 is SGHAT and CDR2 is FQNNGV. The CDR3 length is 16 residues. V lost 7 bases, J lost 2 bases, and 8 bases stayed unmatched. Co-extraction of RNA and DNA was performed on about 19-32 mg of unsorted bulk tissue.

The sequence was obtained from a man aged 40-50 years with primary liver carcinoma and hepatitis B virus infection. The sample comprised tumor-adjacent normal liver tissue. V is TRBV11-2 and J is TRBJ2-5; 12 nucleotides agree with TRBD2. Here the CDR3 DNA reads TGTGCCAGCAACAGCAGACTAGCGGGAGCTCAAGAGACCCAGTACTTC. Residues: CASNSRLAGAQETQYF.